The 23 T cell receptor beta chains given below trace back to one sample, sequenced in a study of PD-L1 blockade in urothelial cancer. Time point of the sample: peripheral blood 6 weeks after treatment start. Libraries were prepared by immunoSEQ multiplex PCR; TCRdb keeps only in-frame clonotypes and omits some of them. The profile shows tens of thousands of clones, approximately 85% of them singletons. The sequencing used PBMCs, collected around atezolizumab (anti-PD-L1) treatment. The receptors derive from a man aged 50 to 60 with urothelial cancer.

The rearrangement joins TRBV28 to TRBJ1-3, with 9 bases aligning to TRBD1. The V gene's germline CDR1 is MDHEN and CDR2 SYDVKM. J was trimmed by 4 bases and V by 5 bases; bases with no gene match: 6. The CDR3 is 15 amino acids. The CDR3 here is CASSPTGTGGNTIYF. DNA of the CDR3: TGTGCCAGCAGTCCGACCGGGACAGGGGGAAACACCATATATTTT.

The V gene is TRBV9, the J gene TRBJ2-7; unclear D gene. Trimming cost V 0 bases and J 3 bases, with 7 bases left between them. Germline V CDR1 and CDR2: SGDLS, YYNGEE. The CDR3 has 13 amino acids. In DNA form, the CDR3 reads TGTGCCAGCAGCGTAGGGGCTTTCTACGAGCAGTACTTC. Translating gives CASSVGAFYEQYF. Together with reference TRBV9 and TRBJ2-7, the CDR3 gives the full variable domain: DSGVTQTPKHLITATGQRVTLRCSPRSGDLSVYWYQQSLDQGLQFLIQYYNGEERAKGNILERFSAQQFPDLHSELNLSSLELGDSALYFCASSVGAFYEQYFGPGTRLTVT.

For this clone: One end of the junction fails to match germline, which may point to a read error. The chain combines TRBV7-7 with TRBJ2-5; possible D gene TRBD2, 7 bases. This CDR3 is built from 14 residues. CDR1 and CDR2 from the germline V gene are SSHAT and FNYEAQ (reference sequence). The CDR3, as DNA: TGTGCTAGCAGCCCCAAGGGGGGGCCCGAGACCCAGTACTTC. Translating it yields CASSPKGGPETQYF.

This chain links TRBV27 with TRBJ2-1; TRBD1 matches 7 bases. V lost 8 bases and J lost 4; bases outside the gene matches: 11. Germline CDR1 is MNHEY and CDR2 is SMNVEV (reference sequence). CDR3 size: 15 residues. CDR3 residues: CASGSQLTGYNEQFF. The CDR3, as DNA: TGTGCCAGCGGTTCTCAGTTGACAGGGTACAATGAGCAGTTCTTC.

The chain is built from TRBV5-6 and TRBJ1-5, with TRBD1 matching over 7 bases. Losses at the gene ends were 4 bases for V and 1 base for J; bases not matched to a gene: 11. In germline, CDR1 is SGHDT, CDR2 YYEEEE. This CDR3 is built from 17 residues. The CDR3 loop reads CASSRQGGGGSNQPQHF. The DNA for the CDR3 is TGTGCCAGCAGCCGCCAGGGGGGCGGTGGGAGCAATCAGCCCCAGCATTTT.

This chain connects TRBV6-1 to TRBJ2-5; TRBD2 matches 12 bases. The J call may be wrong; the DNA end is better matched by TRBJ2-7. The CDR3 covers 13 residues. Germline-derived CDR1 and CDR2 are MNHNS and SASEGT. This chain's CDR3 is CASRLAGGSEQYF. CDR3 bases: TGTGCCAGCAGACTAGCGGGGGGAAGCGAGCAGTACTTC.

The CDR3 DNA sequence: TGTGCCAGCAGTCAGATCCGCGGGACCGTCTTCGGCTATGGCTACACCTTC. As protein: CASSQIRGTVFGYGYTF. V usage is TRBV2 and J usage is TRBJ1-2, with D perhaps TRBD1 (5 bases). The CDR3 loop spans 17 amino acids. The V gene lost 5 bases and the J gene lost 4 bases, with 23 bases spanning the gap. Germline V gene lookup returns CDR1 SNHLY and CDR2 FYNNEI.

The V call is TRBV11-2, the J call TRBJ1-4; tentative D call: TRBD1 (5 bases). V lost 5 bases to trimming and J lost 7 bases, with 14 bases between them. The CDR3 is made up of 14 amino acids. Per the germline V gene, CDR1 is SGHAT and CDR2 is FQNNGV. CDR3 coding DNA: TGTGCCAGCAGCCCGCCTGGGGGGTCTGAAAAACTGTTTTTT. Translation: CASSPPGGSEKLFF.

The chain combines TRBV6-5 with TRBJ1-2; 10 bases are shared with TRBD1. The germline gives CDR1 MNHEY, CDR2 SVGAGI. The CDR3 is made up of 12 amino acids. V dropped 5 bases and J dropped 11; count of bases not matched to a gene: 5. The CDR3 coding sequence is TGTGCCAGCAGTCCGGGACAGGGGCGGTACACCTTC. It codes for CASSPGQGRYTF.

In DNA, the CDR3 is TGTGCCAGCAGGACCGGGACAGGGTATGAAAAACTGTTTTTT. Residues: CASRTGTGYEKLFF. The gene calls are TRBV11-2 and TRBJ1-4; 9 bases map to TRBD1. Unmatched junction bases numbered 5, after V lost 6 bases and J lost 6 bases. Germline V lookup: CDR1 SGHAT, CDR2 FQNNGV. The CDR3 is 14 amino acids.

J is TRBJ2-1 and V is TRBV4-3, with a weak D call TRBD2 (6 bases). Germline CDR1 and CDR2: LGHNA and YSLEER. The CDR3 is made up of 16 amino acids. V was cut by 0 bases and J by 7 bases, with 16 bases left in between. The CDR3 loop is CASSQDLGGSANEQFF. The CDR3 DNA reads TGCGCCAGCAGCCAAGATCTTGGGGGGAGCGCGAATGAGCAGTTCTTC.

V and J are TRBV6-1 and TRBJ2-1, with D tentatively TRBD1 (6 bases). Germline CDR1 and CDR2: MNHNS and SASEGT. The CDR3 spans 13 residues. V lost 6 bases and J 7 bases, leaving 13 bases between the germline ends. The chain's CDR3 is CASRPTGENEQFF. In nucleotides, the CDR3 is TGTGCCAGCAGACCGACAGGTGAGAATGAGCAGTTCTTC.

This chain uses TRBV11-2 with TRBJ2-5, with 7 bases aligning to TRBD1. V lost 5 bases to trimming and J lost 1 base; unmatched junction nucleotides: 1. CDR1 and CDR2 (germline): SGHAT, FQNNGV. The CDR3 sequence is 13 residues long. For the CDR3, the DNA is TGTGCCAGCAGCCGACAGGGCCAAGAGACCCAGTACTTC. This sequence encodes CASSRQGQETQYF.

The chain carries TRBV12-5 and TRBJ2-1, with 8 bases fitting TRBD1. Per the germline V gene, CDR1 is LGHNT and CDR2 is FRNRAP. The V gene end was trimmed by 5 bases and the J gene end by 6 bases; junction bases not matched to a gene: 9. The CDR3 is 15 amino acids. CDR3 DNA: TGTGCTAGTGGTCACACAACGACAGGGGTCAATGAGCAGTTCTTC. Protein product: CASGHTTTGVNEQFF.

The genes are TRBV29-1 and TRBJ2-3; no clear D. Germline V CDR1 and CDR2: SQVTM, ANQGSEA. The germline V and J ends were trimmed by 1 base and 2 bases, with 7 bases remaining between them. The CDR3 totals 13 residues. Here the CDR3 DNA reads TGCAGCGTTGAAGTACTACCCACAGATACGCAGTATTTT. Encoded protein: CSVEVLPTDTQYF.

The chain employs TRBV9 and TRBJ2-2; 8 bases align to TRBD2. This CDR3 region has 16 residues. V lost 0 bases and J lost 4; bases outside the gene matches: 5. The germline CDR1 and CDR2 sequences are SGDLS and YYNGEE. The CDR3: CASSVVSGRGTGELFF. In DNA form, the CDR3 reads TGTGCCAGCAGCGTAGTCAGCGGGAGAGGCACCGGGGAGCTGTTTTTT.

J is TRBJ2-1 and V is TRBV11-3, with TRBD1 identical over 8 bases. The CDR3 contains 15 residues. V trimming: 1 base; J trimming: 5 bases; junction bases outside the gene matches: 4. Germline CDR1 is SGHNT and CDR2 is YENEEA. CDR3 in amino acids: CASSLGTGLNNEQFF. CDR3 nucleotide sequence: TGTGCCAGCAGCTTAGGGACAGGGCTAAACAATGAGCAGTTCTTC.

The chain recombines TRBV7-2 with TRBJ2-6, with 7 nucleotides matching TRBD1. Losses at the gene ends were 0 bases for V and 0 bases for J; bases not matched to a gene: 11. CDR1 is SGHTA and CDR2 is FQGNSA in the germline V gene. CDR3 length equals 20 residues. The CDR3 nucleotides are TGTGCCAGCAGCTTAGCGCAGACGCCGGGACAGCTCTCTGGGGCCAACGTCCTGACTTTC. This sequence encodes CASSLAQTPGQLSGANVLTF.

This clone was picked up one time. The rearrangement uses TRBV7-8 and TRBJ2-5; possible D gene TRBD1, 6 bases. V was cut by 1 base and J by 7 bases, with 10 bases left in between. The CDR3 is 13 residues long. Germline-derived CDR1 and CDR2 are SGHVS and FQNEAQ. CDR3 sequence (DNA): TGTGCCAGCAGCTTAGTTCAGGGGCGGACCCAGTACTTC. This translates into CASSLVQGRTQYF.

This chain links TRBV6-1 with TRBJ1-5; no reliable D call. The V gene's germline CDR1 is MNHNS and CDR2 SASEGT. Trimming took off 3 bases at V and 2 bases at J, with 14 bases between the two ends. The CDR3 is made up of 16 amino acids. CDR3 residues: CASSETHGSGNQPQHF. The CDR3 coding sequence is TGTGCCAGCAGTGAGACCCACGGGTCGGGCAATCAGCCCCAGCATTTT.

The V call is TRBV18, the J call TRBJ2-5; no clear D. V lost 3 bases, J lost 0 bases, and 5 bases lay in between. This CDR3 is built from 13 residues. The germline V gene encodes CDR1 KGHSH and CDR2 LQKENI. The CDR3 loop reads CASSPEYQETQYF. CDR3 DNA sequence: TGTGCCAGCTCACCGGAGTACCAAGAGACCCAGTACTTC.

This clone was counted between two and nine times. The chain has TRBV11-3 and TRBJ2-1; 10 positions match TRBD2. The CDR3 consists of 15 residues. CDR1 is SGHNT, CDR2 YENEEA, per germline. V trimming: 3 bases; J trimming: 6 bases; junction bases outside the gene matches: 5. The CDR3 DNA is TGTGCCAGCAGCTTGCCGGGACTAGCGAGCAATGAGCAGTTCTTC. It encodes CASSLPGLASNEQFF.

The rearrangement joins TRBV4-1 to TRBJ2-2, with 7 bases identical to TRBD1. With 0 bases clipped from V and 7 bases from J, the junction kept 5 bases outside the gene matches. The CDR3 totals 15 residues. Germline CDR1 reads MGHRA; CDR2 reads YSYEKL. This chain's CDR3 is CASSQDKGGSGELFF. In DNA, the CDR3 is TGCGCCAGCAGCCAAGATAAAGGGGGCAGCGGGGAGCTGTTTTTT.